This T cell receptor (beta chain) was found in a study of CD8 T cells in ankylosing spondylitis. MiXCR was run by TCRdb on the 5' RACE reads, yielding one entry per CDR3 protein. The sample carries 300,000 to 400,000 distinct CDR3 sequences, 9.5% to 13% recorded once. With respect to this clonotype: What it binds is unknown. A much bigger clone sits one base away, suggesting this may be a read error.

Findings and caveats of the study: There was a TCR beta motif, made of 7 or 8 highly homologous variants, that appeared characteristic of ankylosing spondylitis blood.

CDR3 length equals 13 residues. Germline CDR1 is DFQATT and CDR2 is SNEGSKA (reference sequence). The V gene lost 4 bases and the J gene lost 6 bases, with 13 bases spanning the gap. The material sequenced was blood, either unsorted or a sorted T cell fraction (not recorded which). The rearrangement uses TRBV20-1 and TRBJ2-1; D is undetermined. The clonotype comes from a female donor with ankylosing spondylitis or in good health (not recorded which). CDR3 residues: CSAISESLNEQFF. The CDR3 coding sequence is TGCAGTGCTATTTCGGAGTCCCTCAATGAGCAGTTCTTC.